These 16 T cell receptor beta chains originate from one sample sequenced in a study of blood T cell repertoires in COVID-19. The data were produced by immunoSEQ multiplex PCR, yet TCRdb's version contains in-frame clones alone and is incomplete. The sample records some 260,000 clones, around 90% being singletons. Material: PBMCs or T cells enriched from blood (not recorded which). The receptors stem from a woman aged 25 to 39 with acute COVID-19.

V and J are TRBV14 and TRBJ2-7, with TRBD1 identical over 8 bases. After removal of 4 bases from V and 3 bases from J, the junction contained 8 bases not matched to a gene. Looked up from germline, CDR1 is SGHDN and CDR2 is FVKESK. This CDR3 is 15 amino acids long. CDR3 region: CASSPAGTGNYEQYF. The DNA for the CDR3 is TGTGCCAGCAGCCCCGCAGGGACAGGAAACTACGAGCAGTACTTC.

This chain links TRBV28 with TRBJ1-3; D is undetermined. V was clipped by 2 bases and J by 4 bases, with 6 bases between them. The germline gives CDR1 MDHEN, CDR2 SYDVKM. The CDR3 runs to 13 residues. CDR3 coding DNA: TGTGCCAGCAGTTTAATATCCGGAAACACCATATATTTT. Its protein is CASSLISGNTIYF.

V gene TRBV5-1 combines with J gene TRBJ1-2, with 7 bases matching TRBD1. Germline CDR1 is SGHRS and CDR2 is YFSETQ. J lost 0 bases, V lost 4 bases, and 12 bases had no gene match. The CDR3 is 17 residues long. CDR3 sequence reads: CASSQGTVSPSNYGYTF. The CDR3 coding sequence is TGCGCCAGCAGCCAAGGGACAGTAAGCCCATCTAACTATGGCTACACCTTC.

The chain recombines TRBV4-1 with TRBJ1-3, with 8 bases that match TRBD1. CDR1 is MGHRA and CDR2 is YSYEKL in the germline V gene. The V and J ends lost 0 bases and 4 bases, in that order; junction bases with no gene match: 2. The CDR3 spans 15 residues. The CDR3 sequence is CASSQEDREGNTIYF. CDR3 nucleotide sequence: TGCGCCAGCAGCCAAGAGGACAGGGAAGGAAACACCATATATTTT.

In its sample, this clone was seen a few times. V is TRBV19 and J is TRBJ2-1, with D hard to call. Trimming removed 6 bases at V and 10 bases at J, with 10 bases between. From germline, CDR1 is LNHDA and CDR2 SQIVND (reference sequence). The CDR3 spans 11 residues. In DNA, the CDR3 is TGTGCCAGTAGGGGCTACCAAGAGCAGTTCTTC. It encodes CASRGYQEQFF.

The V call is TRBV18, the J call TRBJ1-2; D is undetermined. Germline V CDR1 and CDR2: KGHSH, LQKENI. The CDR3 length is 15 residues. V lost 2 bases and J 0 bases, leaving 10 bases between the germline ends. The CDR3 DNA reads TGTGCCAGCTCACCAATGGGAGTAGCTAACTATGGCTACACCTTC. This codes for CASSPMGVANYGYTF.

This rearrangement joins TRBV7-9 to TRBJ1-1, with D maybe TRBD1 (6 bases). Deletions cut 5 bases from V and 2 bases from J, with 15 bases between. The germline V gene encodes CDR1 SEHNR and CDR2 FQNEAQ (reference sequence). The length of the CDR3 is 15 residues. The CDR3 region has the DNA TGTGCCAGCAGCCGACAGGCCAGAGGAAACACTGAAGCTTTCTTT. Translated, it gives CASSRQARGNTEAFF.

The CDR3 bases are TGCGCCAGCAGCCCAGGGGGCCTGAACACTGAAGCTTTCTTT. Its translation is CASSPGGLNTEAFF. The chain joins TRBV5-1 to TRBJ1-1; 8 bases agree with TRBD1. The CDR3 is 14 residues long. V was pared by 4 bases and J by 0 bases, with 2 bases of the junction left unmatched. Germline V lookup: CDR1 SGHRS, CDR2 YFSETQ.

This chain uses TRBV5-1 with TRBJ2-1; 8 bases fit TRBD1. Germline CDR1 SGHRS, CDR2 YFSETQ. This CDR3 comprises 15 residues. V shed 3 bases and J 9 bases; nucleotides not matched to a gene: 11. The CDR3 reads CASSWGQVVGAEQFF. DNA of the CDR3: TGCGCCAGCAGCTGGGGACAGGTCGTGGGGGCTGAGCAGTTCTTC.

This clone was observed a single time. The chain employs TRBV28 and TRBJ1-1, with D hard to call. Trimming removed 3 bases from V and 1 base from J, with 6 bases in between. Per germline, CDR1 MDHEN and CDR2 SYDVKM. The CDR3 sequence is 13 residues long. DNA of the CDR3: TGTGCCAGCAGTTTTTTCAGGAACACTGAAGCTTTCTTT. This codes for CASSFFRNTEAFF.

V usage is TRBV5-8 and J usage is TRBJ1-1; the match to TRBD1 covers 8 bases. V was pared by 0 bases and J by 5 bases, with 3 bases of the junction left unmatched. In germline, CDR1 is SGHTS, CDR2 YDEGEE. This CDR3 is 14 amino acids long. CDR3 nucleotide sequence: TGTGCCAGCAGCTTGGGCAGGGGGCAGACTGAAGCTTTCTTT. It specifies CASSLGRGQTEAFF.

This chain uses TRBV15 with TRBJ2-4; D is unclear. The CDR3 length is 13 residues. Looked up from germline, CDR1 is LNHNV and CDR2 is YYDKDF (reference sequence). V was pared by 3 bases and J by 2 bases, with 5 bases between. The CDR3 sequence is CATSSESKNIQYF. CDR3 in DNA: TGTGCCACCAGCAGCGAGTCCAAAAACATTCAGTACTTC.

The V call is TRBV7-9, the J call TRBJ2-4, with D possibly matching TRBD1 (6 bases). Germline V CDR1 and CDR2: SEHNR, FQNEAQ (reference sequence). Deletions cut 5 bases from V and 7 bases from J, with 21 bases between. The CDR3 runs 16 residues. The CDR3 coding sequence is TGTGCCAGCAGCCCGCTAGGGTCGGGGACAAGGAACATTCAGTACTTC. It specifies CASSPLGSGTRNIQYF.

The gene calls are TRBV11-2 and TRBJ2-1; 8 bases fit TRBD1. The germline gives CDR1 SGHAT, CDR2 FQNNGV. The CDR3 sequence is 15 residues long. Trimming cost V 4 bases and J 2 bases; bases outside gene matches: 4. The DNA of the CDR3 is TGTGCCAGCAGCTCGACAGGGGATCCCTACAATGAGCAGTTCTTC. It codes for CASSSTGDPYNEQFF. Full variable domain (outside the CDR3, taken from reference TRBV11-2 and TRBJ2-1): EAGVAQSPRYKIIEKRQSVAFWCNPISGHATLYWYQQILGQGPKLLIQFQNNGVVDDSQLPKDRFSAERLKGVDSTLKIQPAKLEDSAVYLCASSSTGDPYNEQFFGPGTRLTVL.

J is TRBJ1-1 and V is TRBV7-9; D is undetermined. CDR1 is SEHNR and CDR2 is FQNEAQ in the germline V gene (reference sequence). The CDR3 is 12 amino acids. V lost 1 base and J 7 bases, leaving 7 bases between the germline ends. CDR3 nucleotide sequence: TGTGCCAGCAGCTTAGGTGCAGTTGAAGCTTTCTTT. It yields the protein CASSLGAVEAFF.

This chain links TRBV5-4 with TRBJ1-1; 7 nucleotides agree with TRBD1. The V gene's germline CDR1 is SGHNT and CDR2 YYREEE (reference sequence). V lost 4 bases, J lost 0 bases, and 6 bases stayed unmatched. The CDR3 spans 15 residues. The CDR3 DNA reads as TGTGCCAGCAGCGCAGGGGGTAGGATGAACACTGAAGCTTTCTTT. This codes for CASSAGGRMNTEAFF.